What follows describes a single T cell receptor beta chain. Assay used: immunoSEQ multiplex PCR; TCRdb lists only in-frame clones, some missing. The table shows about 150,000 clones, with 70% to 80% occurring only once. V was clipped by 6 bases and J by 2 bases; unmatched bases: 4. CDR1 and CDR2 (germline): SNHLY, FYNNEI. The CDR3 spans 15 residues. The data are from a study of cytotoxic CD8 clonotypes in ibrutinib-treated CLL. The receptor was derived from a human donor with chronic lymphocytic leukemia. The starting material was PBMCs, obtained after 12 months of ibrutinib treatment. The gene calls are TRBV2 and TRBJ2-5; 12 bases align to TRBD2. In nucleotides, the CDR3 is TGTGCCAGCAGGGGACTAGCGGGTGCTCAAGAGACCCAGTACTTC. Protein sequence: CASRGLAGAQETQYF. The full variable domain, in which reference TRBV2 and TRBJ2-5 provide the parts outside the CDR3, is EPEVTQTPSHQVTQMGQEVILRCVPISNHLYFYWYRQILGQKVEFLVSFYNNEISEKSEIFDDQFSVERPDGSNFTLKIRSTKLEDSAMYFCASRGLAGAQETQYFGPGTRLLVL.